The rows below give T cell receptor beta chains drawn from one sample of a study of sequential checkpoint blockade in melanoma. The table came from immunoSEQ multiplex PCR; TCRdb's copy has only in-frame clones and leaves some out. The sample includes under 15,000 clones, less than 85% of them seen just once. Sequencing used CD8+ T cells sorted from blood (inferred from file names), obtained from a patient given nivolumab and ipilimumab in sequence. The receptor set was obtained from a human patient with melanoma. Some clones in this sample may be carry-over from other donors' samples. The CDR3 runs from the conserved cysteine through the conserved F or W. Fields, in order: clone size, D gene, J gene, V gene, CDR3 DNA, CDR3 protein. D genes are given only for firm matches. Not all rows give a size; the values are once, few, many and, for expanded clones, a class.

>.|.|TRBJ1-6|TRBV6-5
TGTGCCAGCAGTTACTCGGTGCAAATCCGGAATTCACCCCTCCACTTT
CASSYSVQIRNSPLHF
>.|TRBD1|TRBJ1-2|TRBV7-2
TGTGCCAGCAGCTTACCCGACAGGGGTGACTATGGCTACACCTTC
CASSLPDRGDYGYTF
>few|.|TRBJ1-2|TRBV2
TGTGCCAGCAGTGAATGGGGCACCTCTAACTATGGCTACACCTTC
CASSEWGTSNYGYTF
>.|.|TRBJ1-2|TRBV9
TGTGCCAGCAGCGGGGGGGAGGGAGGCCTGGGGCCCTATGGCTACACCTTC
CASSGGEGGLGPYGYTF
>.|TRBD1|TRBJ1-2|TRBV4-3
TGCGCCAGCAGCCAATTCCGGGACAGGGGGAACTATGGCTACACCTTC
CASSQFRDRGNYGYTF
>.|.|TRBJ2-7|TRBV6-1
TGTGCCAGCAACCCTACCCTCGCCTACGAGCAGTACTTC
CASNPTLAYEQYF
>.|TRBD1|TRBJ1-2|TRBV28
TGTGCCAGCAGAGCGACAGGGAACTATGGCTACACCTTC
CASRATGNYGYTF
>.|TRBD1|TRBJ1-5|TRBV7-8
TGTGCCAGCAGCGTCTCCGGGACAGGGGTTTATAGCAATCAGCCCCAGCATTTT
CASSVSGTGVYSNQPQHF
>.|.|TRBJ1-2|TRBV13
TGTGCCAGCAGCTTAGAGGTCGGGGACTATGGCTACACCTTC
CASSLEVGDYGYTF
>.|TRBD2|TRBJ2-1|TRBV9
TGTGCCAGCAGCGCCGGACTAGTAGTCTCCGATGAGCAGTTCTTC
CASSAGLVVSDEQFF
>.|.|TRBJ2-7|TRBV14
TGTGCCAGCAGCTCCCCCACGGGGTCCTACGAGCAGTACTTC
CASSSPTGSYEQYF
>.|TRBD1|TRBJ2-1|TRBV11-2
TGTGCCAGCAGCTATGGACAGGGGGCTAGTGAGCAGTTCTTC
CASSYGQGASEQFF
>.|TRBD2|TRBJ2-7|TRBV27
TGTGCCAGCAGCTTCATAACTAGCGGGGGGGCCTACGAGCAGTACTTC
CASSFITSGGAYEQYF
>.|.|TRBJ1-2|TRBV6-5
TGTGCCAGCAACTCACCCCCCGCTGGCTACACCTTC
CASNSPPAGYTF
>.|TRBD2|TRBJ2-2|TRBV9
TGTGCCAGCAGCGTAGGGCGGGGGGCGATTGACGGCGTCACCGGGGAGCTGTTTTTT
CASSVGRGAIDGVTGELFF
>.|.|TRBJ1-4|TRBV7-6
TGTGCCAGCAGCGGACGAGGGAGGGCTAATGAAAAACTGTTTTTT
CASSGRGRANEKLFF
>once|.|TRBJ2-7|TRBV7-2
TGTGCCAGCACCCCCTTCCCAGGGGAAGGGGGTCTCTACGAGCAGTACTTC
CASTPFPGEGGLYEQYF
>.|TRBD2|TRBJ2-1|TRBV19
TGTGCCAGTAACGGAGCGGGGACTTACAATGAGCAGTTCTTC
CASNGAGTYNEQFF
>few|.|TRBJ1-5|TRBV25-1
TGTGCCAGCAGTGCAAGGGGTTTAGCCCAGCCCCAGCATTTT
CASSARGLAQPQHF
>.|.|TRBJ1-2|TRBV9
TGTGCCAGCAGCGTAGGAGGATATGGCTACACCTTC
CASSVGGYGYTF
>few|TRBD1|TRBJ1-2|TRBV6-1
TGTGCCAGCAGTCCCTGGACAGGCTATGGCTACACCTTC
CASSPWTGYGYTF
>.|TRBD2|TRBJ2-5|TRBV6-6
TGTGCCAGCAGTCCCAGCGGGGGGGCAGGAGAGACCCAGTACTTC
CASSPSGGAGETQYF
>.|.|TRBJ1-1|TRBV7-9
TGTGCCAGCAGCTTAAGGGGTGTTGAAGCTTTCTTT
CASSLRGVEAFF
>.|.|TRBJ1-5|TRBV9
TGTGCCAGCAGCGTGATGGGAGGGCCTCAGCCCCAGCATTTT
CASSVMGGPQPQHF
>.|.|TRBJ1-5|TRBV9
TGTGCCAGCAGCGTAAACTCGAGAGACAATCAGCCCCAGCATTTT
CASSVNSRDNQPQHF
>.|.|TRBJ1-2|TRBV6-5
TGTGCCAGCAGTAGACAGGCTAGGTATGGCTACACCTTC
CASSRQARYGYTF
>.|.|TRBJ2-4|TRBV7-9
TGTGCCAGCAGCTTAGCGACGACAGAGCTAGCCAAAAACATTCAGTACTTC
CASSLATTELAKNIQYF
>.|.|TRBJ2-7|TRBV7-8
TGTGCCAGCAGCCTCGGGTACGCCACTCCCTACGAGCAGTACTTC
CASSLGYATPYEQYF
>few|.|TRBJ1-2|TRBV29-1
TGCAGCGTCAGGGCAGGCTATGGCTACACCTTC
CSVRAGYGYTF
>.|TRBD1|TRBJ1-2|TRBV4-1
TGCGCCAGCAGCCAAGGACAGGGCGATGGCTACACCTTC
CASSQGQGDGYTF
>few|.|TRBJ1-1|TRBV5-5
TGTGCCAGCAGCTTGGACAGCCGCAACACTGAAGCTTTCTTT
CASSLDSRNTEAFF
>once|.|TRBJ1-2|TRBV27
TGTGCCAGCAGTCCCCCCGGGTGGTCCTATGGCTACACCTTC
CASSPPGWSYGYTF
>.|.|TRBJ2-4|TRBV7-2
TGTGCCAGCAGCTTAGCTAAGGGACACCTCACAGCCAAAAACATTCAGTACTTC
CASSLAKGHLTAKNIQYF
>.|TRBD1|TRBJ1-2|TRBV18
TGTGCCAGCTCACCGGGACAGGGGGGCGGCTACACCTTC
CASSPGQGGGYTF
>.|TRBD1|TRBJ1-5|TRBV7-2
TGTGCCAGCAGCTTAGCGTCGACAGGGGACTTCAATCAGCCCCAGCATTTT
CASSLASTGDFNQPQHF
>.|TRBD1|TRBJ2-1|TRBV6-6
TGTGCCAGCAGGGAAGGGACAGGGGAGAACAATGAGCAGTTCTTC
CASREGTGENNEQFF
>.|TRBD2|TRBJ2-3|TRBV9
TGTGCCAGCAGCGTACCCCGGACTAGCGGGGGGGGTAGCACAGATACGCAGTATTTT
CASSVPRTSGGGSTDTQYF
>.|.|TRBJ2-2|TRBV9
TGTGCCAGCAGCCGAGGGACGAACACCGGGGAGCTGTTTTTT
CASSRGTNTGELFF
>.|TRBD2|TRBJ2-2|TRBV27
TGTGCCAGCACCAGTCAGGGACTAGCGGGACGTTCCGGGGAGCTGTTTTTT
CASTSQGLAGRSGELFF
>.|TRBD1|TRBJ1-3|TRBV27
TGTGCCAGCAGTTTGACAGGGGCAGACGGAAACACCATATATTTT
CASSLTGADGNTIYF
>.|TRBD1|TRBJ2-7|TRBV27
TGTGCCAGCAGTTGGACAGGGACGGGTGAGCAGTACTTC
CASSWTGTGEQYF
>.|TRBD1|TRBJ2-3|TRBV6-4
TGTGCCAGCAGTGAGGCTACAGGGGGCACAGATACGCAGTATTTT
CASSEATGGTDTQYF
>.|.|TRBJ1-1|TRBV27
TGTGCCAGCAGAGAGGGAGGCCAAGTTGCTTTCTTT
CASREGGQVAFF
>once|.|TRBJ2-7|TRBV15
TGTGCCACCAGCAGGACAGTATTGGACGAGCAGTACTTC
CATSRTVLDEQYF
>.|TRBD2|TRBJ2-7|TRBV2
TGTGCCAGCAGTGTGGCGGGGGGGACCTACGAGCAGTACTTC
CASSVAGGTYEQYF
>.|.|TRBJ1-1|TRBV6-1
TGTGCCAGCTCTCGCCGAGAGGAAGCTTTCTTT
CASSRREEAFF
>.|TRBD1|TRBJ1-2|TRBV9
TGTGCCAGCAGCGGGACGAGGGGGCGCAATGGCTACACCTTC
CASSGTRGRNGYTF
>.|.|TRBJ2-7|TRBV7-2
TGTGCCAGCAGCTTAACTCAGGGCCACAAGCAGTACTTC
CASSLTQGHKQYF
>few|.|TRBJ1-2|TRBV29-1
TGCAGCGTGCAGGGGAGCTTCCATGGCTACACCTTC
CSVQGSFHGYTF
>.|.|TRBJ2-7|TRBV4-2
TGTGCCAGCAGCCAAGAAAGGGCAGGGGACTCCTACGAGCAGTACTTC
CASSQERAGDSYEQYF
>.|.|TRBJ1-1|TRBV28
TGTGCCAGCAGTTTAACGGGGAACACTGAAGCTTTCTTT
CASSLTGNTEAFF
>.|.|TRBJ2-7|TRBV4-3
TGCGCCAGCAGCCAAGTAAGATGGAGCTACGAGCAGTACTTC
CASSQVRWSYEQYF
>.|TRBD1|TRBJ1-2|TRBV9
TGTGCCAGCAGAGAGAGACAGGGAGCCCTTTGGGGCTACACCTTC
CASRERQGALWGYTF
>.|TRBD1|TRBJ1-2|TRBV9
TGTGCCAGCACGGACAGGGCCTATGGCTACACCTTC
CASTDRAYGYTF
>.|.|TRBJ1-2|TRBV4-3
TGCGCCAGCAGCCCTAAGGTGAACAGGAACTATGGCTACACCTTC
CASSPKVNRNYGYTF
>few|TRBD1|TRBJ1-4|TRBV7-9
TGTGCCAGCAGCTTATTTGACAGGGAAAATGAAAAACTGTTTTTT
CASSLFDRENEKLFF
>.|TRBD1|TRBJ1-1|TRBV5-6
TGTGCCAGCAGCTTCCGACAGGGGGTGTCGGCTGAAGCTTTCTTT
CASSFRQGVSAEAFF
>.|TRBD2|TRBJ2-3|TRBV27
TGTGCCAGCAGTTTATTCCCCTCGGGGGGGGGCGCAGATACGCAGTATTTT
CASSLFPSGGGADTQYF
>.|TRBD1|TRBJ2-1|TRBV7-6
TGTGCCAGCAGCTTAGGGACAGGGGGCACCTACAATGAGCAGTTCTTC
CASSLGTGGTYNEQFF
>few|.|TRBJ2-7|TRBV6-1
TGTGCCAGCAGCTTTCGGGACTGGGGGGACTACGAGCAGTACTTC
CASSFRDWGDYEQYF